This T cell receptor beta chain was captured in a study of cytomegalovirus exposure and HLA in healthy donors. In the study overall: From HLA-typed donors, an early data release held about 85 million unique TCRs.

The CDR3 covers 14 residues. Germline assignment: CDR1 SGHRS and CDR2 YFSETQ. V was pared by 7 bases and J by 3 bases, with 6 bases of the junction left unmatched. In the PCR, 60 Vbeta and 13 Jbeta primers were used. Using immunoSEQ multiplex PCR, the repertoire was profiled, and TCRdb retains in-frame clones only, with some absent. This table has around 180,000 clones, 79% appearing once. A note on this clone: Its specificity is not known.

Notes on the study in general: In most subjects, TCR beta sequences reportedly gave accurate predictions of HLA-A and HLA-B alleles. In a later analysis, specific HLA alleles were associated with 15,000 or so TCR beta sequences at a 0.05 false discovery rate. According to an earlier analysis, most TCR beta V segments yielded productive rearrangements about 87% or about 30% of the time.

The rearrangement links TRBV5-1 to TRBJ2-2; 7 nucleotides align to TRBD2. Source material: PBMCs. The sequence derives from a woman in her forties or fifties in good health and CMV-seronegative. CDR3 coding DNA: TGCGCCAGCGCGGGGGAGGTGTACACCGGGGAGCTGTTTTTT. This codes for CASAGEVYTGELFF.